This T cell receptor beta chain was observed in a study of beta chain features in type 1 diabetes. General study findings and limits: Shorter TCRB CDR3s, moderately but significantly so, were found in Type 1 diabetes patients in all four CD4+ subsets.

About this clone: As yet, its antigen is unknown.

CDR3 length equals 14 residues. The V gene lost 1 base and the J gene lost 3 bases, with 10 bases spanning the gap. The germline gives CDR1 SGHRS, CDR2 YFSETQ. Expressed TCRB transcripts got sequenced, as all isolated RNA was reverse transcribed. Assay: immunoSEQ multiplex PCR; the TCRdb copy retains only in-frame clones and omits some. Counted here are 65,000 to 85,000 clones, about 50% occurring once; the ten biggest clones make up roughly 0.7%. This clonotype originated in a man aged 30-40 years with type 1 diabetes. Material for sequencing was central memory CD4+ T cells from blood. The V and J genes are TRBV5-1 and TRBJ1-2; no clear D gene. CDR3 in amino acids: CASSLLIGDYGYTF. For the CDR3, the DNA is TGCGCCAGCAGCTTGCTCATCGGGGACTATGGCTACACCTTC.